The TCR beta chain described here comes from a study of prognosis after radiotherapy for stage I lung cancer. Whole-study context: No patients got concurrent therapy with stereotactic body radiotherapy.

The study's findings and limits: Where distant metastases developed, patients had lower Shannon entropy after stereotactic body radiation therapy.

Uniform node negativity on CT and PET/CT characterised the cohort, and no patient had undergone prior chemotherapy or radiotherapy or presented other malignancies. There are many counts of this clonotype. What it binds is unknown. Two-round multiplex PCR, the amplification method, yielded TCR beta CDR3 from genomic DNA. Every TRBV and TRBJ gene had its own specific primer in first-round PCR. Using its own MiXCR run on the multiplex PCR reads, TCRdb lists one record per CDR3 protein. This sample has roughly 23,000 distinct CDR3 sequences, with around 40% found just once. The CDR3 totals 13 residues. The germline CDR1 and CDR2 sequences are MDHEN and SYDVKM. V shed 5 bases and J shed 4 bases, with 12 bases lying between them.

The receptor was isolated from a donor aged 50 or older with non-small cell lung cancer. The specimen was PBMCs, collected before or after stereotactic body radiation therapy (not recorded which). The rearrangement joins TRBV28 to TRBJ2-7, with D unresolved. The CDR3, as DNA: TGTGCCAGCAGTCGCCGCGTTGGTTACGAGCAGTACTTC. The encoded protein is CASSRRVGYEQYF.